Below, 5 T cell receptor beta chains from the same sample are listed, as sequenced in a study of blood T cell repertoires in COVID-19. Sequenced by immunoSEQ multiplex PCR; TCRdb stores in-frame clones only, minus some. The sample contains approximately 35,000 clones, 70% to 90% of which appear only once. Specimen: peripheral blood. The receptor set was obtained from a human donor in a cohort sampled during active COVID-19.

V and J are TRBV24-1 and TRBJ2-5, with 8 bases lining up with TRBD2. CDR1 KGHDR and CDR2 SFDVKD come from the germline V gene. CDR3 length equals 19 residues. Unmatched junction bases numbered 15, after V lost 1 base and J lost 3 bases. CDR3 DNA sequence: TGTGCCACCAGTGATTTCTGGTCCGGGACTAGAACTCTCGAAGAGACCCAGTACTTC. It specifies CATSDFWSGTRTLEETQYF.

This clone appeared a single time. The rearrangement joins TRBV7-2 to TRBJ1-2; D perhaps matches TRBD1 (6 bases). The CDR3 is made up of 14 amino acids. V gave up 1 base and J gave up 4 bases, with 10 bases separating them. Germline values: CDR1 SGHTA, CDR2 FQGNSA. The CDR3 reads CASSLGQGPYGYTF. In DNA, the CDR3 is TGTGCCAGCAGCTTAGGTCAGGGGCCCTATGGCTACACCTTC.

The chain uses TRBV19 and TRBJ2-3, with D possibly matching TRBD1 (5 bases). Trimming stripped 3 bases from V and 4 bases from J, with 17 bases between. Germline V lookup: CDR1 LNHDA, CDR2 SQIVND (reference sequence). This CDR3 has 16 amino acids. In nucleotides, the CDR3 is TGTGCCAGTAGTATGGGGTCAGGGTTTACAGCAGATACGCAGTATTTT. Translating gives CASSMGSGFTADTQYF.

The CDR3 protein is CASSEARGSNQPQHF. The DNA for the CDR3 is TGTGCCAGCAGTGAAGCAAGGGGTAGCAATCAGCCCCAGCATTTT. V is TRBV6-1 and J is TRBJ1-5, with D possibly TRBD1 on 5 matching bases. Per germline, CDR1 MNHNS and CDR2 SASEGT. CDR3 size: 15 residues. Trimming took off 0 bases at V and 0 bases at J, with 6 bases between the two ends.

The V and J genes are TRBV7-6 and TRBJ2-2; no clear D gene. This CDR3 spans 12 amino acids. Trimming shortened V by 5 bases and J by 8 bases, and 9 bases separated the two germline ends. CDR1 is SGHVS, CDR2 FNYEAQ, per germline. The CDR3 DNA reads as TGTGCCAGCAGCCCCTACTTTGGGGAGCTGTTTTTT. Translated, it gives CASSPYFGELFF.